These 28 T cell receptor beta chains were sequenced from one sample in a study of T cell responses to AZD1222 COVID-19 vaccine. The data were produced by immunoSEQ multiplex PCR, yet TCRdb's version contains in-frame clones alone and is incomplete. The sample includes approximately 60,000 clones, 86% of them seen just once. The material was peripheral blood, obtained 28 days after the second AZD1222 dose. Receptors originate from an adult who received the AZD1222 COVID-19 vaccine.

The rearrangement uses TRBV28 and TRBJ1-2; D call uncertain. Trimming pared 8 bases from V and 6 bases from J, leaving 19 bases between. CDR1 MDHEN and CDR2 SYDVKM come from the germline V gene. The CDR3 has 14 residues. The CDR3 bases are TGTGCCAGCTCCTCCCTTCTGGGGTCTCATGGCTACACCTTC. Residues: CASSSLLGSHGYTF.

This chain uses TRBV5-1 with TRBJ2-7; D is tentatively TRBD1 or TRBD2 (5 bases each). Germline values: CDR1 SGHRS, CDR2 YFSETQ. V gave up 4 bases and J gave up 7 bases, with 12 bases separating them. The CDR3 is 12 residues long. The CDR3 here is CASSHSGGEQYF. The DNA for the CDR3 is TGCGCCAGCAGCCACAGTGGGGGAGAGCAGTACTTC.

This chain links TRBV9 with TRBJ2-3; 8 nucleotides agree with TRBD1. V was pared by 0 bases and J by 3 bases, with 6 bases of the junction left unmatched. CDR3 length: 16 amino acids. The germline V gene encodes CDR1 SGDLS and CDR2 YYNGEE. CDR3 DNA: TGTGCCAGCAGCGTAGAGGCAGGGGGCGAGACAGATACGCAGTATTTT. This translates into CASSVEAGGETDTQYF. The entire variable domain, with the rest obtained from reference TRBV9 and TRBJ2-3, is as follows: DSGVTQTPKHLITATGQRVTLRCSPRSGDLSVYWYQQSLDQGLQFLIQYYNGEERAKGNILERFSAQQFPDLHSELNLSSLELGDSALYFCASSVEAGGETDTQYFGPGTRLTVL.

The CDR3 coding sequence is TGTGCCAGCAGTTTAGGGGGCGGGGACACCTTATCCTACGAGCAGTACTTC. The encoded protein is CASSLGGGDTLSYEQYF. The chain uses TRBV28 and TRBJ2-7; D possibly matches TRBD1 or TRBD2 (6 bases each). Germline lookup yields CDR1 MDHEN and CDR2 SYDVKM. The CDR3 totals 17 residues. V lost 2 bases and J lost 1, with 18 bases in between.

V is TRBV7-2 and J is TRBJ2-2; TRBD2 is a possible D gene (6 bases). There are 14 residues in the CDR3. V lost 5 bases to trimming and J lost 7 bases, with 14 bases between them. Germline V lookup: CDR1 SGHTA, CDR2 FQGNSA. CDR3 bases: TGTGCCAGCAGCCCCGGGACGGGAGTCGGGGAGCTGTTTTTT. Its protein is CASSPGTGVGELFF. The whole variable domain, filled in from reference TRBV7-2 and TRBJ2-2, reads GAGVSQSPSNKVTEKGKDVELRCDPISGHTALYWYRQSLGQGLEFLIYFQGNSAPDKSGLPSDRFSAERTGGSVSTLTIQRTQQEDSAVYLCASSPGTGVGELFFGEGSRLTVL.

The rearrangement joins TRBV5-1 to TRBJ2-1, with 8 positions matching TRBD1. CDR3 length: 14 amino acids. Germline CDR1 SGHRS, CDR2 YFSETQ. Germline trimming cut 5 bases from V and 9 bases from J; bases unmatched to any gene: 10. The CDR3 protein is CASSPRTGSGEQFF. The CDR3 DNA follows: TGCGCCAGCAGTCCTCGGACAGGGTCCGGTGAGCAGTTCTTC.

Only one count was recorded for this clone. The chain is built from TRBV12-3 or TRBV12-4 and TRBJ1-5; perhaps TRBD1 as D (5 bases). V was trimmed by 6 bases and J by 7 bases, leaving 10 bases between them. This CDR3 spans 12 amino acids. In DNA form, the CDR3 reads TGTGCCAGCAGGGGGACGGTGCAGCCCCAGCATTTT. Its protein is CASRGTVQPQHF.

Here the CDR3 DNA reads TGTGCCAGCAGTATTCAGCAACCTTATAATTCACCCCTCCACTTT. Amino acids: CASSIQQPYNSPLHF. J is TRBJ1-6 and V is TRBV6-5; D is ambiguous. V was shortened by 5 bases and J by 4 bases, with 12 bases between the two germline ends. There are 15 residues in the CDR3. CDR1 and CDR2 from the germline V gene are MNHEY and SVGAGI.

Written as DNA, the CDR3 is TGTGCCAGCAGCCAAGACTGGGGACCTAATGAGCAGTTCTTC. Protein product: CASSQDWGPNEQFF. The chain recombines TRBV4-2 with TRBJ2-1; either TRBD1 or TRBD2 may supply D (5 bases each). V was cut by 0 bases and J by 7 bases, with 10 bases left in between. Germline V gene lookup returns CDR1 LGHNA and CDR2 YNFKEQ. The CDR3 is 14 residues long.

The gene calls are TRBV2 and TRBJ2-7; possible D gene TRBD1, 6 bases. Germline loops: CDR1 SNHLY, CDR2 FYNNEI. V lost 7 bases and J 2 bases, leaving 12 bases between the germline ends. The CDR3 runs to 13 residues. The chain's CDR3 is CASNDDRTYEQYF. The CDR3 DNA reads as TGTGCCAGCAACGACGACAGGACCTACGAGCAGTACTTC.

The V and J genes are TRBV5-5 and TRBJ2-1, with D tentatively TRBD2 (5 bases). Germline V lookup: CDR1 SGHKS, CDR2 YYEKEE (reference sequence). This CDR3 has 14 residues. V lost 2 bases and J 1 base, leaving 7 bases between the germline ends. CDR3 nucleotides: TGTGCCAGCAGCTTACTAGAATCCTACAATGAGCAGTTCTTC. Its protein product is CASSLLESYNEQFF. Filled out from reference TRBV5-5 and TRBJ2-1, the complete variable domain reads DAGVTQSPTHLIKTRGQQVTLRCSPISGHKSVSWYQQVLGQGPQFIFQYYEKEERGRGNFPDRFSARQFPNYSSELNVNALLLGDSALYLCASSLLESYNEQFFGPGTRLTVL.

The chain couples TRBV7-6 to TRBJ2-1; D remains unclear. CDR1 and CDR2 from the germline V gene are SGHVS and FNYEAQ. The CDR3 contains 16 residues. The V gene lost 4 bases and the J gene lost 0 bases, with 13 bases spanning the gap. The CDR3 reads CASSSMSTRSYNEQFF. The CDR3 DNA reads as TGTGCCAGCAGCTCCATGTCGACTCGCTCCTACAATGAGCAGTTCTTC. Supplemented by reference TRBV7-6 and TRBJ2-1, the full variable domain reads GAGVSQSPRYKVTKRGQDVALRCDPISGHVSLYWYRQALGQGPEFLTYFNYEAQQDKSGLPNDRFSAERPEGSISTLTIQRTEQRDSAMYRCASSSMSTRSYNEQFFGPGTRLTVL.

The chain carries TRBV4-2 and TRBJ2-4; 8 bases align to TRBD1. Per the germline V gene, CDR1 is LGHNA and CDR2 is YNFKEQ. After removal of 1 base from V and 8 bases from J, the junction contained 7 bases not matched to a gene. This CDR3 region has 15 residues. The CDR3 nucleotides are TGTGCCAGCAGCCAAGCTGCAGGGGGCTTCGACATTCAGTACTTC. It encodes CASSQAAGGFDIQYF.

The genes are TRBV28 and TRBJ1-5; no clear D. The length of the CDR3 is 12 residues. V shed 4 bases and J shed 0 bases, with 1 base lying between them. Germline lookup yields CDR1 MDHEN and CDR2 SYDVKM. CDR3 region: CASSYSNQPQHF. DNA of the CDR3: TGTGCCAGCAGTTATAGCAATCAGCCCCAGCATTTT.

This chain links TRBV6-5 with TRBJ1-4, with 7 nucleotides matching TRBD1. The CDR3 extends over 14 amino acids. V dropped 7 bases and J dropped 2; count of bases not matched to a gene: 4. Germline V gene sequence: CDR1 MNHEY, CDR2 SVGAGI. CDR3 nucleotides: TGTGCCAGCAACATACAGGGGACTAATGAAAAACTGTTTTTT. Translating it yields CASNIQGTNEKLFF.

The rearrangement joins TRBV5-4 to TRBJ2-3; weak D call: TRBD2 (6 bases). The V gene's germline CDR1 is SGHNT and CDR2 YYREEE (reference sequence). The CDR3 consists of 15 residues. The V end lost 7 bases, the J end lost 0 bases, and 15 bases lay between the germline ends. The CDR3 DNA follows: TGTGCCAGCTCCACCACGGCGGGGAGCACAGATACGCAGTATTTT. Translation: CASSTTAGSTDTQYF.

This clone has a handful of counts. The chain recombines TRBV11-3 with TRBJ2-3; 7 nucleotides align to TRBD2. The CDR3 runs to 12 residues. Germline loops: CDR1 SGHNT, CDR2 YENEEA. Germline trimming cut 6 bases from V and 10 bases from J; bases unmatched to any gene: 7. CDR3 in amino acids: CASSHPGLAQYF. The CDR3 DNA sequence: TGTGCCAGCAGTCACCCAGGACTAGCGCAGTATTTT.

V and J are TRBV29-1 and TRBJ2-1; D might be TRBD1 or TRBD2, each matching 5 bases. Germline V gene lookup returns CDR1 SQVTM and CDR2 ANQGSEA. With 4 bases removed from V and 4 bases from J, the gap between germline ends came to 11 bases. The CDR3 consists of 13 residues. The CDR3 spells CSVGGTSYNEQFF. CDR3 nucleotide sequence: TGCAGCGTTGGAGGGACGTCTTACAATGAGCAGTTCTTC.

CDR3 nucleotides: TGTGCCAGCAGTGAAGCTTCGGCTAGCGGCTACGAGCAGTACTTC. Its protein is CASSEASASGYEQYF. The chain links TRBV2 to TRBJ2-7, with 7 bases lining up with TRBD2. With V trimmed by 0 bases and J by 3 bases, 5 bases remained unmatched. Germline CDR1 reads SNHLY; CDR2 reads FYNNEI. This CDR3 has 15 residues.

The chain joins TRBV9 to TRBJ2-3; D not certain. The V gene's germline CDR1 is SGDLS and CDR2 YYNGEE. Trimming removed 3 bases from V and 2 bases from J, with 7 bases in between. This CDR3 has 13 residues. The CDR3, as DNA: TGTGCCAGCAGCGAAAGATTCACAGATACGCAGTATTTT. This encodes CASSERFTDTQYF. Based on the CDR3 plus reference TRBV9 and TRBJ2-3, the full variable domain is DSGVTQTPKHLITATGQRVTLRCSPRSGDLSVYWYQQSLDQGLQFLIQYYNGEERAKGNILERFSAQQFPDLHSELNLSSLELGDSALYFCASSERFTDTQYFGPGTRLTVL.

This rearrangement joins TRBV28 to TRBJ1-2; 7 bases align to TRBD1. The J segment lost 8 bases and the V segment lost 11 bases, leaving 20 bases of the junction unmatched. The CDR3 totals 15 residues. Germline V CDR1 and CDR2: MDHEN, SYDVKM. CDR3 coding DNA: TGTGCCGTCAGGGGGGCAGGTGGGGCCTATCCAGGCTACACCTTC. Protein product: CAVRGAGGAYPGYTF.

This chain connects TRBV7-9 to TRBJ1-2; D gene unclear. Germline V gene sequence: CDR1 SEHNR, CDR2 FQNEAQ (reference sequence). The V and J ends lost 5 bases and 0 bases respectively, with 4 bases between them. The CDR3 covers 12 residues. The chain's CDR3 is CASSTANYGYTF. The CDR3 DNA follows: TGTGCCAGCAGCACGGCTAACTATGGCTACACCTTC.

This rearrangement joins TRBV5-1 to TRBJ2-3, with unresolved D. The CDR3 length is 15 residues. The V end lost 4 bases, the J end lost 0 bases, and 12 bases lay between the germline ends. CDR1 is SGHRS, CDR2 YFSETQ, per germline. CDR3 region: CASSRSTTSTDTQYF. CDR3 bases: TGCGCCAGCAGCCGGTCAACGACTAGCACAGATACGCAGTATTTT.

Concerning this clone itself: The sample holds other DNA sequences that translate to the same CDR3. This rearrangement joins TRBV9 to TRBJ2-6; D call uncertain. Germline V gene data show CDR1 as SGDLS and CDR2 as YYNGEE. The CDR3 is 15 residues long. V was shortened by 0 bases and J by 0 bases, with 4 bases between the two germline ends. CDR3 sequence: CASSVVGSGANVLTF. In DNA, the CDR3 is TGTGCCAGCAGCGTAGTCGGCTCTGGGGCCAACGTCCTGACTTTC.

The V gene is TRBV25-1, the J gene TRBJ2-1; 7 bases map to TRBD1. The CDR3 sequence is 15 residues long. Germline V gene data show CDR1 as MGHDK and CDR2 as SYGVNS. The V gene end was trimmed by 6 bases and the J gene end by 9 bases; junction bases not matched to a gene: 14. Written as DNA, the CDR3 is TGTGCCAGCAGACGGGACGTTGGAGCAGGGGGTGAGCAGTTCTTC. Amino acid sequence: CASRRDVGAGGEQFF.

CDR3 protein: CASSPPGTSGALSPFF. The CDR3 DNA reads TGTGCCAGCAGCCCTCCCGGGACTAGCGGGGCCCTATCCCCGTTTTTT. The chain links TRBV28 to TRBJ2-2; 13 bases agree with TRBD2. Germline V gene sequence: CDR1 MDHEN, CDR2 SYDVKM. CDR3 length equals 16 residues. After removal of 6 bases from V and 16 bases from J, the junction contained 17 bases not matched to a gene.

In its sample, this clone was seen once. The chain uses TRBV19 and TRBJ1-4; 7 positions match TRBD1. This CDR3 region has 15 residues. The ends lost 6 bases at V and 3 bases at J; junction bases unmatched: 7. Germline CDR1 and CDR2: LNHDA and SQIVND (reference sequence). DNA of the CDR3: TGTGCCAGTAGCTCCGCCGGGACAGCTAATGAAAAACTGTTTTTT. It specifies CASSSAGTANEKLFF.

This clone was found once. The chain carries TRBV28 and TRBJ1-3; no clear D. V was trimmed by 1 base and J by 8 bases, leaving 9 bases between them. This CDR3 contains 13 residues. Germline CDR1 is MDHEN and CDR2 is SYDVKM. In nucleotides, the CDR3 is TGTGCCAGCAGTTTATCCACACCACACACCATATATTTT. Amino acid sequence: CASSLSTPHTIYF.